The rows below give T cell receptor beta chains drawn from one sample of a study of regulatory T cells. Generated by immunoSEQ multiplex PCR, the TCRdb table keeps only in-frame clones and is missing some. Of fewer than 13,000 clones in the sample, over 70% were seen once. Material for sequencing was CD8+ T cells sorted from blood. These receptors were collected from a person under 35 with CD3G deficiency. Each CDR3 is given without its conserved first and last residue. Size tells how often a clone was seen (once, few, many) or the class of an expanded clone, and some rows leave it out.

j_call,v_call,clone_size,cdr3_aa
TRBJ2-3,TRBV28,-,ASSRDSLTDTQY
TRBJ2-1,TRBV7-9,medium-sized,ASSFSAGGNDEQF
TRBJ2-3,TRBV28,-,ASSFSSSGTSTDTQY
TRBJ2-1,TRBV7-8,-,ASSLGWAGGSYNEQF
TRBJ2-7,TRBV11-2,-,ASSLAEFAEQY
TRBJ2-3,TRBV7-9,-,ASSTFTSGGSADTQY
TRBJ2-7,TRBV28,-,ATAQTIGRYEQY
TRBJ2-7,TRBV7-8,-,ASSLALAGGYEQY
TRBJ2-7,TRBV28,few,ASSLAGRYEQY
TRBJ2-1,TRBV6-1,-,ASSEGDSPYNEQF
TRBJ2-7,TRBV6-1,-,ASSETGIPSYEQY
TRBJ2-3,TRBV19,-,ASKETSGRPDTQY
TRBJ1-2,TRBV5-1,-,ASSPRGVAGGYT
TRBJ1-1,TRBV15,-,ATSRDRGLATEAF
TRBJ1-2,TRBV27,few,ASSLTGTYGYT
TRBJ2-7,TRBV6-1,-,ASSEGSYEQY
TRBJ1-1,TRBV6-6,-,ASTWGNTEAF
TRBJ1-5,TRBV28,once,ASSFTGAVPQH
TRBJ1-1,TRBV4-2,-,ASSQSGTEAF
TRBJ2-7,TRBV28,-,ASSLRPGVPEQY
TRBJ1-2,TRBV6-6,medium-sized,ASRERGAEGYT
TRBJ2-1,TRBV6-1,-,ASSGAGGNNEQF
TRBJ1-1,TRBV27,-,ASSLSLNTEAF
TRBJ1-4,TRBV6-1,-,ATVGDTNEKLF
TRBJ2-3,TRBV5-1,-,ASSLQGTDTQY
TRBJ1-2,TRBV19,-,ASGNPMKNYGYT
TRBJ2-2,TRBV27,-,ASSPGTSAGELF
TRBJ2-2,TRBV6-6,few,ASSYVQGPGELF
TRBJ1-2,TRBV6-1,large,ASSDQGGLEGYT
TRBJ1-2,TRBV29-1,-,SVVGAARGGYT
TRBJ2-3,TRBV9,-,ASSRGVDGDTQY
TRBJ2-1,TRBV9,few,ASSPGGGSGRGDEQF
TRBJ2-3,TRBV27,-,ASSLSFRGRDTQY
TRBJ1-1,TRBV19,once,ASRGAGGAEAF
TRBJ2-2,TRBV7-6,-,ASSLTGGPTGELF
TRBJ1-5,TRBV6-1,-,ASSGPGKPQH
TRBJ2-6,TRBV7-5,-,ARTFVSRQSRANVLT
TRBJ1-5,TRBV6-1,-,ASSLDLGNQPQH
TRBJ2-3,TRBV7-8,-,ASSLVGFHTDTQY
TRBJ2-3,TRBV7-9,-,ASSLAAGGKDTQY
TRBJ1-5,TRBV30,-,AWSVGPNQPQH
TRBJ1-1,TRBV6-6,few,ASSSEGWTEAF
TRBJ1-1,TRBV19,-,ASSHGQGLTEAF
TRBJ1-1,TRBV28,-,ASSLEDSMNTEAF
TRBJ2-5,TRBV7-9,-,ASSIGTGALEEQY
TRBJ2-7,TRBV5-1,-,ASSYDCRGECLYEQY
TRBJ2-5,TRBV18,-,ASSSTQGSQETQY
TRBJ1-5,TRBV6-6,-,ASSKRLGPQH
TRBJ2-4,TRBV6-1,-,ASALGTLNIQY
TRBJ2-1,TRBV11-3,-,ASSSQGVEQF
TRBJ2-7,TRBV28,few,ASIPGVKGYEQY
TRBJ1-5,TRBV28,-,ASNRGISNQPQH
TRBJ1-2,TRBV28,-,ASSFTGYGYT
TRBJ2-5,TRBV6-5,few,ASSYSPQETQY
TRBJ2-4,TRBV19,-,ASSLTGGSKNIQY